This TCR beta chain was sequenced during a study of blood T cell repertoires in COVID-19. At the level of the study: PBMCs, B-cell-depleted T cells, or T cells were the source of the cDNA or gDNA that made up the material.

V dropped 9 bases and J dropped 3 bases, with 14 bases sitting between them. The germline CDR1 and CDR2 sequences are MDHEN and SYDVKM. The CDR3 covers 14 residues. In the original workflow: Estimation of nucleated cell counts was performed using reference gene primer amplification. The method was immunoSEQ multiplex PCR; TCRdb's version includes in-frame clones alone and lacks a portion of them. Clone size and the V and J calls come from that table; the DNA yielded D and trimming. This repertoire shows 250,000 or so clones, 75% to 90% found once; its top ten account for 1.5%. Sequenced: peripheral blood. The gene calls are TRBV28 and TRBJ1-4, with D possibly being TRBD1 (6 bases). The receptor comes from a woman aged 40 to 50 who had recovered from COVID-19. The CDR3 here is CASATGTPNEKLFF. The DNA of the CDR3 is TGTGCCAGTGCCACAGGGACCCCTAATGAAAAACTGTTTTTT.